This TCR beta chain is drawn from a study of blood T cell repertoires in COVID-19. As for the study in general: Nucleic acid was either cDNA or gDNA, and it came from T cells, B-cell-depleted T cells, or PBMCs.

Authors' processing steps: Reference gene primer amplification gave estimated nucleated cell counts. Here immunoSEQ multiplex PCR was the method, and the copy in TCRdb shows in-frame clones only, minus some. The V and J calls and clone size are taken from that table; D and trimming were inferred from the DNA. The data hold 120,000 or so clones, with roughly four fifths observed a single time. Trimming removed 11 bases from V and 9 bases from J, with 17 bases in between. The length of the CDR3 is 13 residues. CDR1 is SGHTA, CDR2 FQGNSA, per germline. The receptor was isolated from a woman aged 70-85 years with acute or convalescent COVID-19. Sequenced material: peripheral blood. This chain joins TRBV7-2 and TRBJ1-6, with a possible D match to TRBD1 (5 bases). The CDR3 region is CAAQGGMGSPLHF. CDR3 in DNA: TGTGCCGCCCAGGGCGGAATGGGTTCACCCCTCCACTTT.